The 27 T cell receptor beta chains below were found in one sample sequenced in a study of blood T cell repertoires in COVID-19. The assay was immunoSEQ multiplex PCR, and TCRdb's table has in-frame clones only and misses some. In the table there are around 30,000 clones, about 91% of which are singletons. Sequencing used peripheral blood. Source of these receptors: a man aged 45-65 years with active COVID-19.

This chain links TRBV3-1 (or the pseudogene TRBV3-2) with TRBJ2-7; D is perhaps TRBD1 (5 bases). This CDR3 contains 15 residues. The V end lost 1 base, the J end lost 0 bases, and 10 bases lay between the germline ends. Germline V lookup: CDR1 LGHDT, CDR2 YNNKEL (reference sequence). CDR3 region: CASSQGGDTSYEQYF. The DNA for the CDR3 is TGTGCCAGCAGCCAAGGGGGCGATACCTCCTACGAGCAGTACTTC.

This clone was seen only once. The chain joins TRBV11-1 to TRBJ2-7; 14 nucleotides match TRBD2. The CDR3 consists of 14 residues. Germline CDR1 SGHAT, CDR2 FQDESV (reference sequence). J was trimmed by 6 bases and V by 5 bases; bases with no gene match: 3. In DNA form, the CDR3 reads TGTGCCAGCAGCCTGGGACTAGCGGGGGTCGAGCAGTACTTC. It yields the protein CASSLGLAGVEQYF.

V is TRBV28 and J is TRBJ2-7; D may be TRBD1 (5 bases). The CDR3 totals 12 residues. Trimming removed 3 bases from V and 7 bases from J, with 10 bases in between. Germline-derived CDR1 and CDR2 are MDHEN and SYDVKM. The CDR3: CASSFRAREQYF. The DNA for the CDR3 is TGTGCCAGCAGTTTCAGGGCACGAGAGCAGTACTTC.

The chain joins TRBV14 to TRBJ1-2; D may be TRBD1 (5 bases). The germline V and J ends were trimmed by 3 bases and 3 bases, with 8 bases remaining between them. The CDR3 totals 13 residues. Germline loops: CDR1 SGHDN, CDR2 FVKESK. For the CDR3, the DNA is TGTGCCAGCAGCCACGGACACTACTATGGCTACACCTTC. Encoded protein: CASSHGHYYGYTF.

The count of this clone is one. The gene calls are TRBV29-1 and TRBJ2-5, with a tentative D call TRBD1 (6 bases). V was cut by 7 bases and J by 4 bases, with 13 bases left in between. The CDR3 totals 12 residues. CDR1 is SQVTM and CDR2 is ANQGSEA in the germline V gene. The CDR3 reads CSGAQGRETQYF. CDR3 coding DNA: TGCAGCGGAGCTCAGGGGCGAGAGACCCAGTACTTC.

Only one count was recorded for this clone. The V call is TRBV2, the J call TRBJ2-7, with D tentatively TRBD1 (6 bases). The V gene lost 7 bases and the J gene lost 6 bases, with 16 bases spanning the gap. Germline V gene sequence: CDR1 SNHLY, CDR2 FYNNEI. The CDR3 loop spans 13 amino acids. The CDR3 loop reads CASTKQGSGEQYF. For the CDR3, the DNA is TGTGCCAGCACGAAACAGGGATCGGGCGAGCAGTACTTC.

CDR3 coding DNA: TGCGCCAGCAGCTTGGATCCAGGGGCAAATTCACCCCTCCACTTT. It translates to CASSLDPGANSPLHF. This chain joins TRBV5-1 and TRBJ1-6; a weak D match, TRBD1 (6 bases). Germline V gene sequence: CDR1 SGHRS, CDR2 YFSETQ. The CDR3 length is 15 residues. The V and J ends lost 0 bases and 7 bases respectively, with 11 bases between them.

This rearrangement joins TRBV5-6 to TRBJ2-3; D remains unclear. CDR1 and CDR2 (germline): SGHDT, YYEEEE. V gave up 4 bases and J gave up 3 bases, with 9 bases separating them. The CDR3 runs 13 residues. As DNA, the CDR3 is TGTGCCAGCAGCCCCCAAAATACAGATACGCAGTATTTT. Translating gives CASSPQNTDTQYF.

The rearrangement uses TRBV30 and TRBJ1-1; D is possibly TRBD1 (5 bases). CDR1 is GTSNPN, CDR2 SVGIG, per germline (reference sequence). The CDR3 is made up of 12 amino acids. The CDR3 DNA follows: TGTGCTTTAGATCAGGGTCATACTGAAGCTTTCTTT. Amino acid sequence: CALDQGHTEAFF.

In the case of this clone: Other DNA sequences in the sample encode the same CDR3. In DNA form, the CDR3 reads TGTGCCAGTAGTATTCTCGGAACAGCCTACAATGAGCAGTTCTTC. Its protein is CASSILGTAYNEQFF. The chain recombines TRBV19 with TRBJ2-1; D ambiguous. V lost 3 bases, J lost 2 bases, and 11 bases lay in between. The CDR3 has 15 residues. Looked up from germline, CDR1 is LNHDA and CDR2 is SQIVND (reference sequence).

The chain carries TRBV9 and TRBJ1-6; 7 bases line up with TRBD1. From germline, CDR1 is SGDLS and CDR2 YYNGEE. The CDR3 covers 14 residues. Losses at the gene ends were 4 bases for V and 7 bases for J; bases not matched to a gene: 5. The CDR3 reads CASSSRTGNSPLHF. The CDR3 nucleotides are TGTGCCAGCAGCTCACGGACAGGAAATTCACCCCTCCACTTT. Full variable domain (outside the CDR3, taken from reference TRBV9 and TRBJ1-6): DSGVTQTPKHLITATGQRVTLRCSPRSGDLSVYWYQQSLDQGLQFLIQYYNGEERAKGNILERFSAQQFPDLHSELNLSSLELGDSALYFCASSSRTGNSPLHFGNGTRLTVT.

J is TRBJ1-3 and V is TRBV10-2; D is uncertain. This CDR3 has 15 residues. Per germline, CDR1 WSHSY and CDR2 SAAADI. V was pared by 0 bases and J by 1 base, with 7 bases between. The CDR3: CASSESPGSGNTIYF. In DNA, the CDR3 is TGCGCCAGCAGTGAGTCCCCGGGGTCTGGAAACACCATATATTTT.

This clone was seen once. The chain carries TRBV4-1 and TRBJ1-5, with D perhaps TRBD1 (5 bases). The germline V gene has CDR1 MGHRA and CDR2 YSYEKL. V lost 4 bases and J lost 4, with 14 bases in between. The length of the CDR3 is 15 residues. The CDR3: CASSLGEGENQPQHF. In DNA, the CDR3 is TGCGCCAGCAGCCTAGGGGAGGGAGAGAATCAGCCCCAGCATTTT.

J is TRBJ2-7 and V is TRBV6-5, with TRBD1 identical over 8 bases. The germline V gene has CDR1 MNHEY and CDR2 SVGAGI. V lost 4 bases, J lost 2 bases, and 7 bases stayed unmatched. The CDR3 covers 15 residues. CDR3 DNA: TGTGCCAGCAGTTCCGCGGCAGGGGGCACCTACGAGCAGTACTTC. Its protein product is CASSSAAGGTYEQYF.

This clone was found once. This chain links TRBV18 with TRBJ2-5; a possible D gene is TRBD1 (6 bases). Per germline, CDR1 KGHSH and CDR2 LQKENI. This CDR3 region has 15 residues. Trimming left V 2 bases short and J 2 bases short, with 12 bases between. The DNA of the CDR3 is TGTGCCAGCTCACCAACCAGACAGGAGCAAGAGACCCAGTACTTC. Its protein product is CASSPTRQEQETQYF.

The chain employs TRBV30 and TRBJ2-3; the D gene is possibly TRBD2 (5 bases). The germline V gene has CDR1 GTSNPN and CDR2 SVGIG (reference sequence). This CDR3 region has 14 residues. V gave up 3 bases and J gave up 0 bases, with 10 bases separating them. CDR3 region: CAWRDPGSTDTQYF. CDR3 nucleotides: TGTGCCTGGAGAGACCCGGGGAGCACAGATACGCAGTATTTT.

V gene TRBV28 combines with J gene TRBJ2-2, with D tentatively TRBD1 (6 bases). Germline-derived CDR1 and CDR2 are MDHEN and SYDVKM. This CDR3 has 16 amino acids. Trimming left V 2 bases short and J 2 bases short, with 12 bases between. The chain's CDR3 is CASSLISDRNTGELFF. The CDR3 region has the DNA TGTGCCAGCAGTTTAATTTCGGACAGAAACACCGGGGAGCTGTTTTTT.

This clone was seen a single time. The chain has TRBV11-3 and TRBJ2-2; D perhaps matches TRBD1 (5 bases). Germline V gene lookup returns CDR1 SGHNT and CDR2 YENEEA. With 5 bases removed from V and 2 bases from J, the gap between germline ends came to 12 bases. This CDR3 comprises 15 residues. CDR3 loop: CASSPTQANTGELFF. The DNA of the CDR3 is TGTGCCAGCAGCCCAACACAGGCAAACACCGGGGAGCTGTTTTTT.

The chain employs TRBV7-9 and TRBJ1-5, with TRBD1 identical over 7 bases. The junction had 5 bases not matched to a gene; V was cut back by 0 bases and J by 6 bases. Germline-derived CDR1 and CDR2 are SEHNR and FQNEAQ (reference sequence). The CDR3 extends over 15 amino acids. The CDR3 DNA is TGTGCCAGCAGCTTAGCTGGACAGGTGGGTCAGCCCCAGCATTTT. Protein sequence: CASSLAGQVGQPQHF.

The rearrangement uses TRBV9 and TRBJ2-5; TRBD2 matches at 15 bases. Looked up from germline, CDR1 is SGDLS and CDR2 is YYNGEE. The J segment lost 3 bases and the V segment lost 3 bases, leaving 6 bases of the junction unmatched. CDR3 size: 17 residues. CDR3 amino acids: CASSAEGLAGGEETQYF. The CDR3 region has the DNA TGTGCCAGCAGCGCCGAGGGACTAGCGGGAGGAGAAGAGACCCAGTACTTC.

This sequence joins TRBV3-1 (or the pseudogene TRBV3-2) and TRBJ1-5, with TRBD1 identical over 10 bases. This CDR3 region has 14 residues. J gave up 7 bases and V 1 base, and 1 base lay outside the gene matches. Germline CDR1 reads LGHDT; CDR2 reads YNNKEL (reference sequence). CDR3: CASSQGTGGQPQHF. The CDR3, as DNA: TGTGCCAGCAGCCAAGGGACAGGGGGGCAGCCCCAGCATTTT.

In its sample, this clone was seen once. The J gene is TRBJ1-5, the V gene TRBV7-2; a possible D gene is TRBD1 (6 bases). Trimming stripped 5 bases from V and 2 bases from J, with 13 bases between. The CDR3 totals 15 residues. Per germline, CDR1 SGHTA and CDR2 FQGNSA. The CDR3 DNA sequence: TGTGCCAGCAGCGAGGGGGTTTCCCGCAATCAGCCCCAGCATTTT. Translation gives CASSEGVSRNQPQHF. The variable domain in full, with the rest retrieved from reference TRBV7-2 and TRBJ1-5, is GAGVSQSPSNKVTEKGKDVELRCDPISGHTALYWYRQSLGQGLEFLIYFQGNSAPDKSGLPSDRFSAERTGGSVSTLTIQRTQQEDSAVYLCASSEGVSRNQPQHFGDGTRLSIL.

The chain is built from TRBV7-9 and TRBJ2-7, with 9 bases matching TRBD1. Trimming took 5 bases from V and 5 from J; bases not matched to a gene: 7. Germline loops: CDR1 SEHNR, CDR2 FQNEAQ (reference sequence). The CDR3 extends over 14 amino acids. CDR3 protein: CASSQGQGMDEQYF. Written as DNA, the CDR3 is TGTGCCAGCAGCCAAGGACAGGGGATGGACGAGCAGTACTTC.

V is TRBV7-2 and J is TRBJ1-1; D unclear. The CDR3 covers 13 residues. V shed 2 bases and J shed 8 bases, with 12 bases lying between them. Germline values: CDR1 SGHTA, CDR2 FQGNSA. This CDR3 reads CASSLRAEGEAFF. The DNA for the CDR3 is TGTGCCAGCAGCTTAAGGGCTGAGGGAGAAGCTTTCTTT.

V usage is TRBV10-3 and J usage is TRBJ1-1; D perhaps matches TRBD1 (5 bases). Germline V gives CDR1 ENHRY, CDR2 SYGVKD. V was clipped by 9 bases and J by 5 bases, with 13 bases between them. There are 12 residues in the CDR3. The CDR3 DNA reads as TGTGCCATTCGAGCGGGGGAAACTGAAGCTTTCTTT. This gives the protein CAIRAGETEAFF.

This clone was seen only a few times. The chain joins TRBV28 to TRBJ2-3; 8 bases are a match to TRBD2. The J segment lost 2 bases and the V segment lost 11 bases, leaving 9 bases of the junction unmatched. Germline CDR1 reads MDHEN; CDR2 reads SYDVKM. The CDR3 runs to 14 residues. CDR3 region: CAPGAGGPTDTQYF. In nucleotides, the CDR3 is TGTGCCCCGGGCGCGGGAGGACCCACAGATACGCAGTATTTT.

The V call is TRBV24-1, the J call TRBJ2-1, with 7 bases aligning to TRBD2. V lost 3 bases, J lost 7 bases, and 11 bases stayed unmatched. The CDR3 runs to 16 residues. Per the germline V gene, CDR1 is KGHDR and CDR2 is SFDVKD. In nucleotides, the CDR3 is TGTGCCACCAGTGATGGGGGAGGGGTAGCGCGGAATGAGCAGTTCTTC. It yields the protein CATSDGGGVARNEQFF.